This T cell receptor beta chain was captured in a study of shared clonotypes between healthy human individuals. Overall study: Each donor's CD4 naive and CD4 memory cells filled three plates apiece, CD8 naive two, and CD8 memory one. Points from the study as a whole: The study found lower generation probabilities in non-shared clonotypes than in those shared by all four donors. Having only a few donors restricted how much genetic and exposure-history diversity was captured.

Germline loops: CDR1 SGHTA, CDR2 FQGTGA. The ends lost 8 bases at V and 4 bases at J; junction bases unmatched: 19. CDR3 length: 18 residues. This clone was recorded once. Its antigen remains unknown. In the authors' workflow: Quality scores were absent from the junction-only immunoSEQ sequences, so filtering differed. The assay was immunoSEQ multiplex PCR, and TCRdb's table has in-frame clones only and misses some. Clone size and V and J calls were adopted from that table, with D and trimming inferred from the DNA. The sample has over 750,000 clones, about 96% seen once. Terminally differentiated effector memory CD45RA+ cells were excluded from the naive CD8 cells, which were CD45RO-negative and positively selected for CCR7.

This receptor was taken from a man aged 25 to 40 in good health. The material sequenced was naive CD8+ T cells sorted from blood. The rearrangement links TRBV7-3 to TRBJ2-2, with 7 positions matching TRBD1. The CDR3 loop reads CASSLQRGPGHFTGELFF. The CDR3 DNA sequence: TGTGCCAGCTCCCTTCAGAGGGGGCCAGGACACTTCACCGGGGAGCTGTTTTTT.